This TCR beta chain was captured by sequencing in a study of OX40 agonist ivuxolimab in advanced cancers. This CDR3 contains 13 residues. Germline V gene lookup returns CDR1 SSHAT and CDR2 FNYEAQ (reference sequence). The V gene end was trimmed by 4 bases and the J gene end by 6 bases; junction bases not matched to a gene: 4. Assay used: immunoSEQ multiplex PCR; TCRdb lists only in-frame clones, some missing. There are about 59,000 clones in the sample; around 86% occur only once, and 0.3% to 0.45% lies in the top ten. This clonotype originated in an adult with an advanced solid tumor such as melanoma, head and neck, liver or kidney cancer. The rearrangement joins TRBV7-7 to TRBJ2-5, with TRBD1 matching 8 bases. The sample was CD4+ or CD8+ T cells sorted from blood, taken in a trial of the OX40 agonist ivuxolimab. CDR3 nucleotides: TGTGCCAGCAGCTCCAGACAGGGGCAGACCCAGTACTTC. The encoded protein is CASSSRQGQTQYF. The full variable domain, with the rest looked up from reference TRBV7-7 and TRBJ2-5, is GAGVSQSPRYKVTKRGQDVTLRCDPISSHATLYWYQQALGQGPEFLTYFNYEAQPDKSGLPSDRFSAERPEGSISTLTIQRTEQRDSAMYRCASSSRQGQTQYFGPGTRLLVL.